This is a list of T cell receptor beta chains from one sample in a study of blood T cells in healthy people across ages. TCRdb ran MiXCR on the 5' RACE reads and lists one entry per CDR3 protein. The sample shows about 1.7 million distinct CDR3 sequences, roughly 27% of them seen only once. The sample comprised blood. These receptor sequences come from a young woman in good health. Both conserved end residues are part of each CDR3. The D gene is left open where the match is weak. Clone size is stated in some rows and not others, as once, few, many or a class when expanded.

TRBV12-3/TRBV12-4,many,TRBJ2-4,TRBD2,CARGRLAGPKNIQYF,TGTGCCAGGGGGAGACTAGCGGGACCCAAAAACATTCAGTACTTC
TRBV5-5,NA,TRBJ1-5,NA,CASSYHSDSQPQHF,TGTGCCAGCAGCTACCATAGCGATAGTCAGCCCCAGCATTTT
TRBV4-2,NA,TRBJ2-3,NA,CASSPSWPTDTQCF,TGTGCCAGCAGCCCCTCATGGCCCACTGATACGCAGTGTTTT
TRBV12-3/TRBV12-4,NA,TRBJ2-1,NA,CASGAGSNNEQFF,TGTGCCAGCGGAGCCGGGTCTAACAATGAGCAGTTCTTC
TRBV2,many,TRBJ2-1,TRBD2,CASSSGLAGVDEQFF,TGTGCCAGCAGTTCGGGACTAGCGGGAGTTGATGAGCAGTTCTTC
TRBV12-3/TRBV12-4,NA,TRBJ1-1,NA,CASSSGQGRTEAFF,TGTGCCAGCAGTTCCGGGCAGGGAAGAACTGAAGCTTTCTTT
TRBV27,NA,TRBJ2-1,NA,CASSKAGLAFYEQFF,TGTGCCAGCTCCAAAGCGGGCCTGGCATTCTATGAGCAGTTCTTC
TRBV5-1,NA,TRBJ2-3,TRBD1,CASSLTGAGDTQYF,TGCGCCAGCAGCTTAACAGGGGCGGGAGATACGCAGTATTTT
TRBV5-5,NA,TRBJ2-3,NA,CASSLRPTLTDTQYF,TGTGCCAGCAGCTTGCGACCTACACTAACAGATACGCAGTATTTT
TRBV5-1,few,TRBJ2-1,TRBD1,CASSFRQGRVNEQFF,TGCGCCAGCAGCTTTCGACAGGGACGGGTTAATGAGCAGTTCTTC
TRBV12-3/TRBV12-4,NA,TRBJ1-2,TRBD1,CASRGQGVNGGYTF,TGTGCCAGCAGGGGGCAGGGGGTAAACGGCGGCTACACCTTC
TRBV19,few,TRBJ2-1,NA,CASSRQVGYNEQFF,TGTGCCAGTAGTCGCCAGGTCGGATACAATGAGCAGTTCTTC
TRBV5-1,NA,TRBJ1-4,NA,CASSFGGDPNEKLFF,TGCGCCAGTAGCTTCGGGGGGGACCCTAATGAAAAACTGTTTTTT
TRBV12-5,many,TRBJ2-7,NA,CASGLLAYEQYF,TGTGCTAGTGGTCTCCTCGCCTACGAGCAGTACTTC
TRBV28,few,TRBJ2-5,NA,CASSTDRTPAGETQYF,TGTGCCAGCAGTACCGACAGGACCCCTGCGGGGGAGACCCAGTACTTC
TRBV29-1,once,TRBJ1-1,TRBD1,CSVRGQGVDTEAFF,TGCAGCGTACGAGGACAGGGAGTCGACACTGAAGCTTTCTTT
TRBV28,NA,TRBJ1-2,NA,CASSAYRAGGYTF,TGTGCCAGCAGTGCCTACAGGGCTGGTGGCTACACCTTC
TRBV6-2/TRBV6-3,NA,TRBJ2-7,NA,CVSSRIDIQYF,TGTGTCAGCAGCCGTATAGACATCCAGTACTTC
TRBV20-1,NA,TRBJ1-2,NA,CSAREAARVYGYTF,TGCAGTGCTAGAGAGGCAGCTAGGGTATATGGCTACACCTTC
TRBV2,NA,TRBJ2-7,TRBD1,CAGGQGSSYEQYF,TGTGCCGGCGGACAGGGGTCGTCCTACGAGCAGTACTTC
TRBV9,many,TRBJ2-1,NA,CASSVGHDNEQFF,TGTGCCAGCAGCGTAGGGCACGACAATGAGCAGTTCTTC
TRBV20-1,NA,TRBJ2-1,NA,CGASNSYNEQFF,TGCGGTGCGTCCAACTCCTACAATGAGCAGTTCTTC
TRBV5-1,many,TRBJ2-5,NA,CASSPSRTSQETQYF,TGCGCCAGCAGCCCGTCGCGGACTTCCCAAGAGACCCAGTACTTC
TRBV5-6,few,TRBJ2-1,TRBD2,CASTHFGAGAYNEQFF,TGTGCCAGCACCCATTTCGGGGCGGGGGCCTACAATGAGCAGTTCTTC
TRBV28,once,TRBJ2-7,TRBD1,CASSSPRGGEAQYF,TGTGCCAGCAGTTCCCCTCGAGGGGGCGAAGCGCAGTACTTC
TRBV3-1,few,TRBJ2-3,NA,CASSQSQDYPTFTDTQYF,TGTGCCAGCAGCCAATCACAAGATTACCCTACCTTCACAGATACGCAGTATTTT
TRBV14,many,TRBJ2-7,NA,CASSHYEQYF,TGTGCCAGCAGTCATTACGAGCAGTACTTC
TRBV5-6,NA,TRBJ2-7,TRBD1,CASSATPGTGIYEQYF,TGTGCCAGCAGCGCAACCCCCGGGACAGGTATCTACGAGCAGTACTTC
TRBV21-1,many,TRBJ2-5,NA,CASSPGTVLETQYF,TGTGCCAGCAGCCCCGGGACTGTATTGGAGACCCAGTACTTC
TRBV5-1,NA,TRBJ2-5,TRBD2,CASSFPQTSGEWETQYF,TGCGCCAGCAGCTTTCCCCAGACTAGCGGGGAATGGGAGACCCAGTACTTC
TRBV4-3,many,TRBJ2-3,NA,CASSQEETGRTDTQYF,TGCGCCAGCAGCCAAGAGGAGACAGGTCGCACAGATACGCAGTATTTT
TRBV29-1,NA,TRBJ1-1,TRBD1,CSGGRDRATEAFF,TGCAGCGGTGGACGGGACAGGGCCACTGAAGCTTTCTTT
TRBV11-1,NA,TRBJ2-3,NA,CASSRDGDTDTQYF,TGTGCCAGCAGCCGTGACGGGGACACAGATACGCAGTATTTT
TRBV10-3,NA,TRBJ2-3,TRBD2,CATSDGGRAVDTQYF,TGTGCCACTTCCGACGGCGGGAGGGCCGTCGATACGCAGTATTTT
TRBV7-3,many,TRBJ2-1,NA,CASSLRRASENLYNEQFF,TGTGCCAGCAGCTTAAGGCGGGCTAGCGAAAATTTGTACAATGAGCAGTTCTTC
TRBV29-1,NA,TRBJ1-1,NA,CSVPSGTPGTEAFF,TGCAGCGTCCCCTCCGGGACCCCGGGCACTGAAGCTTTCTTT
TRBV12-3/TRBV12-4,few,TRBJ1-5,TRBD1,CASRPGTDNQPQHF,TGTGCCAGCAGACCCGGGACAGACAATCAGCCCCAGCATTTT
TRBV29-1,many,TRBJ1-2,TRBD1,CSVEDREIGYTF,TGCAGCGTCGAGGACAGGGAGATTGGCTACACCTTC
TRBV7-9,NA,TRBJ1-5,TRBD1,CASSPGGANYQPQHF,TGTGCCAGCAGCCCAGGGGGCGCGAACTATCAGCCCCAGCATTTT
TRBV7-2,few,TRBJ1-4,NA,CASSLASQPRGKLFF,TGTGCCAGCAGCTTAGCCTCCCAGCCTAGAGGAAAACTGTTTTTT
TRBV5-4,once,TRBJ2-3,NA,CASSLEPNPTQYF,TGTGCCAGCAGCTTGGAACCTAATCCTACGCAGTATTTT
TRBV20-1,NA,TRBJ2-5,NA,CGARGGSGETQYF,TGCGGTGCTAGAGGAGGGTCGGGAGAGACCCAGTACTTC
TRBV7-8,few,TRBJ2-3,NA,CASSPRRPGATDTQYF,TGTGCCAGCAGCCCGAGGCGGCCGGGGGCGACAGATACGCAGTATTTT
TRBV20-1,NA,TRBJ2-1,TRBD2,CSVDPGLADYNEQFF,TGCAGTGTTGACCCGGGACTAGCGGACTACAATGAGCAGTTCTTC
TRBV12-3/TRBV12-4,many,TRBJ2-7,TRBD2,CASRPERGYSYEQYF,TGTGCCAGCAGACCCGAGCGGGGGTACTCCTACGAGCAGTACTTC
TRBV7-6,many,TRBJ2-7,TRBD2,CASSMTSGGAYEQYF,TGTGCCAGCAGTATGACTAGCGGGGGGGCCTACGAGCAGTACTTC
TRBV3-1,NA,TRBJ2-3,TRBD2,CASSQSGTSKRDTQYF,TGTGCCAGCAGCCAATCCGGGACTAGCAAGAGGGATACGCAGTATTTT
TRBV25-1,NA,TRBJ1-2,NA,CASSFKTNYGYTF,TGTGCCAGCAGCTTCAAGACTAACTATGGCTACACCTTC
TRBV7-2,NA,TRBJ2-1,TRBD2,CASSLAGGGANNEQFF,TGTGCCAGCAGCTTAGCGGGCGGGGGGGCGAACAATGAGCAGTTCTTC
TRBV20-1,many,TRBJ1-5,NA,CSARDLGGNQPQHF,TGCAGTGCTAGAGATCTCGGGGGAAATCAGCCCCAGCATTTT
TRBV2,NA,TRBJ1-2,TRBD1,CASSYWGTGDRGYTF,TGTGCCAGCAGTTACTGGGGGACAGGGGATAGAGGCTACACCTTC
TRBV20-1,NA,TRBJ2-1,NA,CSARDRETSRVYNEQFF,TGCAGTGCTAGAGATCGCGAAACTAGCCGGGTATACAATGAGCAGTTCTTC
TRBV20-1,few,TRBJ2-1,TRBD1,CSASGTGINNEQFF,TGCAGTGCTTCGGGGACAGGGATCAACAATGAGCAGTTCTTC
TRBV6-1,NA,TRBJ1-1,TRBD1,CASSGKRTGDTEAFF,TGTGCCAGCAGCGGAAAGAGGACAGGGGACACTGAAGCTTTCTTT